The T cell receptor (beta chain) under discussion was sequenced for a study of identifying expanded T cells in peripheral blood. The CDR3 has 15 residues. Germline V CDR1 and CDR2: MGHDK, SYGVNS. The junction had 9 bases not matched to a gene; V was cut back by 4 bases and J by 10 bases. Measured with immunoSEQ multiplex PCR; TCRdb has only the in-frame clones, and not every one. The sample has under 100,000 clones; approximately 84% are singletons. Source material: blood. This TCR derives from a person aged 18-69 years in good health. The chain couples TRBV25-1 to TRBJ1-6; the match to TRBD1 covers 8 bases. CDR3 sequence (DNA): TGTGCCAGCAGTGTAGCCGGGACAGGCTTCTCACCCCTCCACTTT. Its protein product is CASSVAGTGFSPLHF.